The clone carrying this T cell receptor beta chain was recorded at least ten times. Its antigen is not known. The data were obtained in a study of blood T cells in healthy people across ages. General study results and limits: A greater number of naive CD4+ cells and higher diversity distinguished long-lived donors from aged donors.

Isolated per sample were at least 6 million PBMCs. A sample-barcoded 5' primer and a J-beta primer mix were used in a second PCR of roughly 7 to 11 cycles. One entry per CDR3 protein results from TCRdb running MiXCR on the 5' RACE reads. The sample includes hundreds of thousands of distinct CDR3 sequences, around 68% of them seen just once. The receptor's source is a man aged 30 to 45 in good health. Sequencing was performed on blood.

In DNA, the CDR3 is TGTGCCAGCAGTTATCCGGGGAGGGAGCAGTACTTC. Its protein is CASSYPGREQYF. The chain uses TRBV6-5 and TRBJ2-7, with a tentative D call TRBD2 (6 bases). CDR1 is MNHEY, CDR2 SVGAGI, per germline. The V end lost 3 bases, the J end lost 7 bases, and 10 bases lay between the germline ends. This CDR3 spans 12 amino acids.